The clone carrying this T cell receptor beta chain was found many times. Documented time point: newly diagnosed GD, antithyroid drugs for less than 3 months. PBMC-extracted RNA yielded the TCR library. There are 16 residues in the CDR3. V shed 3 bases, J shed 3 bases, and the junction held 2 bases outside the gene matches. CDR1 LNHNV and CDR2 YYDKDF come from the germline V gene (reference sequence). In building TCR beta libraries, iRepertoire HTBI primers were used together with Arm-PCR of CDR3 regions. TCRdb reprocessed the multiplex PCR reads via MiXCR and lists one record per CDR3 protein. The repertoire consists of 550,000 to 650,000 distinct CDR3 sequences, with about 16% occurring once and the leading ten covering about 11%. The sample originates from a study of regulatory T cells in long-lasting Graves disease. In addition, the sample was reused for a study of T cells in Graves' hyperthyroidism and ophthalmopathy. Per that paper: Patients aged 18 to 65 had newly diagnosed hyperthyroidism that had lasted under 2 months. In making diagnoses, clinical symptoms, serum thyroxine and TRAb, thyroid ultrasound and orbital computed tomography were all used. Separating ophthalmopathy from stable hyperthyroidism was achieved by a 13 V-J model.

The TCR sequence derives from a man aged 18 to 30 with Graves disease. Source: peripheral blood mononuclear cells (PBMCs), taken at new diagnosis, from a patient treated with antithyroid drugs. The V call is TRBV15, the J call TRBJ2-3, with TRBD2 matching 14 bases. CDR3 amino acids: CATSRRLAGGTDTQYF. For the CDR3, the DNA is TGTGCCACCAGCAGGCGACTAGCGGGAGGGACAGATACGCAGTATTTT.